Listed here is a single T cell receptor beta chain. What it binds is not known. This sample was included in a study of cytomegalovirus exposure and HLA in healthy donors. The CDR3 spans 14 residues. Germline V CDR1 and CDR2: SGHKS, YYEKEE (reference sequence). Trimming left V 5 bases short and J 0 bases short, with 11 bases between. Findings and caveats of the study: The study designated 150 or so TCR beta chains cytomegalovirus-associated. TCR sequences were mostly rare, though some public TCRs occurred in many donors. The classifier was said to identify cytomegalovirus status with high specificity and sensitivity.

This table comes from immunoSEQ multiplex PCR, and its TCRdb copy is limited to in-frame clones, with some not included. Among around 160,000 clones listed, approximately 90% were seen once. The chain links TRBV5-5 to TRBJ2-5; D is ambiguous. Sequenced sample: PBMCs. The receptor was derived from a man aged 18 to 35 in good health and CMV-seronegative. The CDR3 DNA reads as TGTGCCAGCAGGCCCGGTCCAAACCAAGAGACCCAGTACTTC. Its protein is CASRPGPNQETQYF.